These 26 T cell receptor beta chains came from one sample sequenced in a study. One entry per CDR3 protein, called by TCRdb with MiXCR from the 5' RACE reads. The table shows about 50,000 distinct CDR3 sequences, with roughly 30% occurring only once. The specimen sequenced was naive CD4+ T cells sorted from blood. The subset here: naive CD4+ T cells, CD4+CD45RA+CD25-. These receptor sequences come from a female donor with breast cancer.

The table lists this clonotype with a count of one. CDR3 sequence: CASSSLGQGVAFF. The CDR3, as DNA: TGCGCCAGCAGCTCCCTAGGACAGGGAGTCGCTTTCTTT. The chain is built from TRBV5-1 and TRBJ1-1; 8 bases match TRBD1. Germline V gene lookup returns CDR1 SGHRS and CDR2 YFSETQ. The CDR3 covers 13 residues. The ends lost 3 bases at V and 11 bases at J; junction bases unmatched: 9.

This clonotype was counted only a few times. CDR3 sequence reads: CSAQPGGGHTEAFF. The CDR3 coding sequence is TGCAGCGCCCAACCAGGTGGGGGCCACACTGAAGCTTTCTTT. The V and J genes are TRBV29-1 and TRBJ1-1; D perhaps matches TRBD1 (6 bases). V gave up 7 bases and J gave up 3 bases, with 18 bases separating them. The germline V gene encodes CDR1 SQVTM and CDR2 ANQGSEA. The CDR3 loop spans 14 amino acids.

The J gene is TRBJ2-3, the V gene TRBV7-3; the D gene is possibly TRBD1 (6 bases). V lost 1 base to trimming and J lost 7 bases, with 9 bases between them. The CDR3 has 13 residues. CDR1 SGHTA and CDR2 FQGTGA come from the germline V gene. CDR3 in amino acids: CASSLSRGNTQYF. The CDR3 bases are TGTGCCAGCAGCTTAAGCAGGGGCAATACGCAGTATTTT.

The chain has TRBV7-2 and TRBJ1-2; perhaps TRBD1 as D (5 bases). Germline loops: CDR1 SGHTA, CDR2 FQGNSA. This CDR3 region has 13 residues. V was trimmed by 3 bases and J by 6 bases, leaving 11 bases between them. Here the CDR3 DNA reads TGTGCCAGCAGCTTTGGGGCCGGGGATGGCTACACCTTC. Translated: CASSFGAGDGYTF.

The J gene is TRBJ2-3, the V gene TRBV27, with TRBD1 matching over 8 bases. Germline V gene data show CDR1 as MNHEY and CDR2 as SMNVEV (reference sequence). This CDR3 is 14 amino acids long. The ends lost 8 bases at V and 2 bases at J; junction bases unmatched: 6. The CDR3 DNA sequence: TGTGCCAGCGCCCGACAGGGGTTCACAGATACGCAGTATTTT. Its protein product is CASARQGFTDTQYF.

V usage is TRBV6-5 and J usage is TRBJ1-5; D possibly corresponds to TRBD1 (5 bases). Trimming took off 6 bases at V and 4 bases at J, with 16 bases between the two ends. This CDR3 region has 15 residues. Germline assignment: CDR1 MNHEY and CDR2 SVGAGI. The CDR3 loop reads CASSPADRINQPQHF. As DNA, the CDR3 is TGTGCCAGCAGCCCCGCTGACAGAATTAATCAGCCCCAGCATTTT.

The chain carries TRBV12-3 or TRBV12-4 and TRBJ2-1, with TRBD2 identical over 14 bases. The CDR3 covers 19 residues. Trimming took 5 bases from V and 12 from J; bases not matched to a gene: 21. The CDR3 DNA reads as TGTGCCAGCAGTCCCGGACTAGCGGGGGGCCCCGCTAGGCAAGGTGGGCAGTTCTTC. Its translation is CASSPGLAGGPARQGGQFF.

The V gene is TRBV4-3, the J gene TRBJ2-7; D unresolved. V lost 0 bases and J 2 bases, leaving 5 bases between the germline ends. This CDR3 is 13 amino acids long. Germline V CDR1 and CDR2: LGHNA, YSLEER. The CDR3 here is CASSQERAYEQYF. In DNA, the CDR3 is TGCGCCAGCAGCCAAGAGAGAGCCTACGAGCAGTACTTC.

The chain is built from TRBV20-1 and TRBJ2-3; tentative D call: TRBD2 (5 bases). The V gene's germline CDR1 is DFQATT and CDR2 SNEGSKA (reference sequence). This CDR3 has 16 amino acids. The ends were cut back, 3 bases at V and 0 bases at J, with 16 bases in the middle. The CDR3 region has the DNA TGCAGTGCTAGGTCAATTCGTGGGGAGAGCACAGATACGCAGTATTTT. This sequence encodes CSARSIRGESTDTQYF.

The rearrangement uses TRBV7-2 and TRBJ2-3; D is undetermined. Germline V gene data show CDR1 as SGHTA and CDR2 as FQGNSA. The V end was cut by 3 bases, the J end by 1 base, with 5 bases between. The CDR3 totals 13 residues. CDR3 loop: CASSFQGTDTQYF. The CDR3 DNA is TGTGCCAGCAGCTTTCAGGGCACAGATACGCAGTATTTT.

The chain couples TRBV7-2 to TRBJ2-7; TRBD2 matches 8 bases. CDR1 and CDR2 (germline): SGHTA, FQGNSA. V lost 1 base and J lost 0; bases outside the gene matches: 2. The CDR3 length is 15 residues. CDR3 sequence reads: CASSLDGTSSYEQYF. CDR3 coding DNA: TGTGCCAGCAGCTTAGATGGGACTAGCTCCTACGAGCAGTACTTC.

This clonotype appeared a few times. This chain connects TRBV7-3 to TRBJ2-3, with TRBD2 matching over 7 bases. Germline CDR1 and CDR2: SGHTA and FQGTGA. This CDR3 spans 15 amino acids. V gave up 3 bases and J gave up 3 bases; unmatched junction bases: 6. The DNA of the CDR3 is TGTGCCAGCAGCTTGCGGGGGAAGGGGACAGATACGCAGTATTTT. Its protein product is CASSLRGKGTDTQYF.

The sample holds one count of this clonotype. The rearrangement joins TRBV28 to TRBJ1-2; 9 nucleotides match TRBD1. Germline V gene data show CDR1 as MDHEN and CDR2 as SYDVKM. The CDR3 has 17 amino acids. Trimming at V came to 5 bases and at J to 0 bases, leaving 10 bases not matched to a gene. The CDR3 region is CASSPTGQGRANYGYTF. CDR3 bases: TGTGCCAGCAGTCCCACGGGACAGGGAAGGGCTAACTATGGCTACACCTTC.

This clonotype occurred many times. The chain uses TRBV12-3 or TRBV12-4 and TRBJ1-2; D is unresolved. V was trimmed by 6 bases and J by 8 bases, leaving 16 bases between them. CDR3 length equals 13 residues. The CDR3 loop is CASSSGLKGGYTF. CDR3 nucleotides: TGTGCCAGCAGCTCAGGACTAAAGGGCGGCTACACCTTC.

The V gene is TRBV9, the J gene TRBJ2-2, with D possibly matching TRBD2 (6 bases). Trimming stripped 3 bases from V and 5 bases from J, with 14 bases between. The CDR3 runs 15 residues. Germline loops: CDR1 SGDLS, CDR2 YYNGEE. CDR3 residues: CASSAGAGTTGELFF. In nucleotides, the CDR3 is TGTGCCAGCAGCGCGGGAGCAGGGACGACCGGGGAGCTGTTTTTT.

This sequence joins TRBV20-1 and TRBJ2-7; D perhaps matches TRBD1 (6 bases). Germline CDR1 and CDR2: DFQATT and SNEGSKA (reference sequence). The V end was cut by 6 bases, the J end by 2 bases, with 11 bases between. The CDR3 sequence is 12 residues long. The CDR3 DNA reads TGCAGTGCCACGCGGACAGCCTACGAGCAGTACTTC. As protein: CSATRTAYEQYF.

This chain joins TRBV6-5 and TRBJ1-6; 8 bases fit TRBD1. V trimming: 8 bases; J trimming: 7 bases; junction bases outside the gene matches: 10. This CDR3 contains 15 residues. The germline CDR1 and CDR2 sequences are MNHEY and SVGAGI. CDR3 sequence reads: CASVQAQGANSPLHF. The CDR3 DNA sequence: TGTGCCAGCGTCCAAGCCCAGGGGGCGAATTCACCCCTCCACTTT.

The sample holds a few counts of this clonotype. The J gene is TRBJ2-5, the V gene TRBV2, with TRBD2 matching 9 bases. The CDR3 sequence is 15 residues long. V gave up 4 bases and J gave up 5 bases; unmatched junction bases: 8. Germline lookup yields CDR1 SNHLY and CDR2 FYNNEI. CDR3 coding DNA: TGTGCCAGCAGTGGTATAGCGGGAGTCCAGGAGACCCAGTACTTC. This codes for CASSGIAGVQETQYF.

This clonotype appeared a few times. This chain links TRBV4-2 with TRBJ2-4; D is perhaps TRBD2 (7 bases). CDR3 size: 15 residues. CDR1 is LGHNA and CDR2 is YNFKEQ in the germline V gene. With 2 bases removed from V and 5 bases from J, the gap between germline ends came to 13 bases. The CDR3 DNA reads TGTGCCAGCAGCCAACAGTCGGGGGGCGAAAACATTCAGTACTTC. Translated, it gives CASSQQSGGENIQYF.

This clonotype appeared a few times. This chain uses TRBV20-1 with TRBJ2-3, with 12 bases lining up with TRBD2. V lost 5 bases, J lost 6 bases, and 9 bases stayed unmatched. Germline V CDR1 and CDR2: DFQATT, SNEGSKA (reference sequence). The CDR3 runs to 15 residues. The CDR3 loop reads CSASNPSGGGDTQYF. DNA of the CDR3: TGCAGTGCTTCCAATCCTAGCGGGGGGGGGGATACGCAGTATTTT.

The chain carries TRBV4-1 and TRBJ2-5; 13 bases are a match to TRBD2. J was trimmed by 4 bases and V by 2 bases; bases with no gene match: 7. The CDR3 has 17 residues. CDR1 and CDR2 (germline): MGHRA, YSYEKL. For the CDR3, the DNA is TGCGCCAGCAGCCAACGGTCGGGACTAGCGGGAAGAGAGACCCAGTACTTC. This encodes CASSQRSGLAGRETQYF.

This clonotype was seen ten or more times. The chain couples TRBV6-5 to TRBJ1-6; D is unresolved. In germline, CDR1 is MNHEY, CDR2 SVGAGI. The V end lost 4 bases, the J end lost 10 bases, and 11 bases lay between the germline ends. The CDR3 is made up of 13 amino acids. This CDR3 is CASSWAAGSPLHF. As DNA, the CDR3 is TGTGCCAGCAGTTGGGCGGCGGGATCACCCCTCCACTTT.

About this clonotype: The final CDR3 position lacks the conserved phenylalanine or tryptophan, pointing to a likely read error. The chain uses TRBV30 and TRBJ2-7; D might be TRBD1 (6 bases). Germline-derived CDR1 and CDR2 are GTSNPN and SVGIG (reference sequence). CDR3 size: 14 residues. V was pared by 3 bases and J by 1 base, with 13 bases between. In nucleotides, the CDR3 is TGTGCCTGGAGAGTAAAAGGGGGTTCCTACGAGCAGTACTGC. Amino acids: CAWRVKGGSYEQYC.

This CDR3 is CAISGGSTEAFF. CDR3 DNA sequence: TGTGCCATCAGTGGAGGGTCGACTGAAGCTTTCTTT. The chain employs TRBV10-3 and TRBJ1-1; D remains ambiguous. Germline V lookup: CDR1 ENHRY, CDR2 SYGVKD. V gave up 4 bases and J gave up 5 bases, with 8 bases separating them. This CDR3 region has 12 residues.

The chain uses TRBV3-1 and TRBJ2-7; D is possibly TRBD2 (6 bases). The CDR3 totals 15 residues. V lost 4 bases and J lost 5, with 18 bases in between. Germline V CDR1 and CDR2: LGHDT, YNNKEL (reference sequence). The CDR3 coding sequence is TGTGCCAGCAGCCCCTTGGACGGAGGGTGGGACGAGCAGTACTTC. It specifies CASSPLDGGWDEQYF.

At least ten counts were recorded for this clonotype. The chain is built from TRBV4-2 and TRBJ1-1; 7 bases map to TRBD1. Germline V CDR1 and CDR2: LGHNA, YNFKEQ. The CDR3 covers 14 residues. J gave up 7 bases and V 0 bases, and 5 bases lay outside the gene matches. This CDR3 is CASSQDRGQFEAFF. CDR3 bases: TGTGCCAGCAGCCAAGATCGGGGACAGTTTGAAGCTTTCTTT.